This entry features one T cell receptor (beta chain) sequence. Its specificity is unknown. This sample is drawn from a study of cytomegalovirus exposure and HLA in healthy donors. For the study at large: One earlier analysis, a look at some 180 million T cells, found around 110 million unique TCR beta sequences. Study-level findings and limits: CMV antigen specificity of a few CMV-associated chains was confirmed in vitro. V- and J-gene trimming of TCR beta was linked (in a later analysis) to a missense DCLRE1C variant. Most TCR beta V segments were productive about 87% or about 30% of the time in an earlier analysis.

V shed 4 bases and J 3 bases; nucleotides not matched to a gene: 6. The CDR3 is made up of 14 amino acids. The germline V gene encodes CDR1 MDHEN and CDR2 SYDVKM. PCR involved 60 Vbeta and 13 Jbeta primers. Data came from immunoSEQ multiplex PCR; TCRdb stores just in-frame clones and leaves some out. Of 180,000 or so clones in the sample, about 79% are singletons; the top ten hold about 14%. This TCR was sampled from a man in his fifties in good health and CMV-seropositive. Sequencing used PBMCs. The chain carries TRBV28 and TRBJ2-7, with 7 bases that match TRBD1. The CDR3 bases are TGTGCCAGCAGTTCCGGGACAGTGTACTACGAGCAGTACTTC. This codes for CASSSGTVYYEQYF.